The clone carrying this T cell receptor beta chain was seen more than once but under ten times. Its antigen is undetermined. The sample originates from a study of T cells in Graves' hyperthyroidism and ophthalmopathy. Study-wide results and caveats: Researchers found most expanded thyroid clonotypes above 0.001 in blood as well.

RNA transcripts provided the source from which TCR beta CDR3 regions were amplified. The TCR CDR3 was amplified in a first-round RT-PCR using the HTBI primer set. A single record per CDR3 protein comes from TCRdb applying MiXCR to the multiplex PCR reads. The profile shows hundreds of thousands of distinct CDR3 sequences, around 39% of them singletons. The authors deemed Graves' hyperthyroidism stable absent ophthalmopathy progression within 18 months. Hyperthyroidism patients were newly diagnosed, had disease duration under 2 months, and were aged 18 to 65 years. Exclusion criteria comprised uncontrolled infection, other autoimmune disease, pregnancy or lactation. V gave up 0 bases and J gave up 5 bases; unmatched junction bases: 6. This CDR3 has 15 amino acids. Looked up from germline, CDR1 is SGDLS and CDR2 is YYNGEE.

The specimen sequenced was blood. The rearrangement uses TRBV9 and TRBJ2-7; 9 bases match TRBD1. The sequence was obtained from a man younger than 35 with Graves' hyperthyroidism. CDR3 region: CASSVAGTGRDEQYF. The CDR3 nucleotides read TGTGCCAGCAGCGTAGCAGGGACAGGGCGGGACGAGCAGTACTTC.